The source of this T cell receptor (beta chain) is a study of blood T cell repertoires in COVID-19. Clones were read by immunoSEQ multiplex PCR, and TCRdb kept only the in-frame ones, dropping some. This table has roughly 100,000 clones, around 93% appearing once. V lost 5 bases to trimming and J lost 5 bases; unmatched junction nucleotides: 7. The CDR3 is 14 residues long. CDR1 and CDR2 from the germline V gene are GTSNPN and SVGIG (reference sequence). The sequence was collected from a man aged 50 to 59 with acute or convalescent COVID-19. Sample: peripheral blood. The chain uses TRBV30 and TRBJ2-2; TRBD1 aligns across 8 bases. The chain's CDR3 is CAWRSRQGTGELFF. The CDR3 bases are TGTGCCTGGCGGTCCAGACAGGGGACCGGGGAGCTGTTTTTT.